The 20 T cell receptor beta chains listed next were all sequenced from one sample in a study of technical replicates of blood from a few donors. The data were produced by immunoSEQ multiplex PCR, yet TCRdb's version contains in-frame clones alone and is incomplete. The sample lists approximately 82,000 clones, about 93% occurring once. The specimen was T cells isolated from PBMCs. The source of these receptors is a human donor in good health.

The genes are TRBV10-2 and TRBJ2-3, with D tentatively TRBD2 (5 bases). Germline V gives CDR1 WSHSY, CDR2 SAAADI. The CDR3 totals 14 residues. V was pared by 4 bases and J by 3 bases, with 11 bases between. CDR3 protein: CASSVKRETDTQYF. The CDR3 DNA sequence: TGCGCCAGCAGTGTGAAGAGGGAGACAGATACGCAGTATTTT.

V usage is TRBV6-5 and J usage is TRBJ2-5, with a possible D match to TRBD1 (5 bases). Trimming cost V 2 bases and J 2 bases, with 9 bases left between them. Germline CDR1 MNHEY, CDR2 SVGAGI. CDR3 length: 14 residues. The CDR3 loop is CASSYKDRQETQYF. The CDR3 nucleotides read TGTGCCAGCAGTTACAAAGACAGACAAGAGACCCAGTACTTC.

This chain joins TRBV29-1 and TRBJ1-1, with D unresolved. The CDR3 is made up of 12 amino acids. The germline V gene encodes CDR1 SQVTM and CDR2 ANQGSEA. V was pared by 2 bases and J by 4 bases, with 8 bases between. CDR3 bases: TGCAGCGTTGAAAGGGAGCGCACTGAAGCTTTCTTT. It codes for CSVERERTEAFF.

The chain links TRBV27 to TRBJ2-1, with TRBD2 identical over 8 bases. The CDR3 length is 14 residues. The V segment lost 6 bases and the J segment 5 bases; nucleotides outside the gene matches: 6. Germline V gene lookup returns CDR1 MNHEY and CDR2 SMNVEV (reference sequence). The CDR3 DNA sequence: TGTGCCAGCAGGTTACTAGCGGACGACAATGAGCAGTTCTTC. Amino acid sequence: CASRLLADDNEQFF.

V gene TRBV21-1 combines with J gene TRBJ2-1; TRBD2 reflects the table's D call only, with no check against the DNA. TRBV21-1 has pseudogene status. There are 15 residues in the CDR3. In nucleotides, the CDR3 is TGTGCCAGCAACCGCCCGGAGGCCCAGGACAATGAGCAGTTCTTC. Amino acid sequence: CASNRPEAQDNEQFF.

This chain uses TRBV6-1 with TRBJ1-6, with TRBD1 as a possible D gene (5 bases). The ends were cut back, 3 bases at V and 7 bases at J, with 7 bases in the middle. Germline CDR1 reads MNHNS; CDR2 reads SASEGT. The CDR3 sequence is 13 residues long. The CDR3 protein is CASSETANSPLHF. Written as DNA, the CDR3 is TGTGCCAGCAGTGAGACAGCCAATTCACCCCTCCACTTT.

Notes on this clone: The junction and the germline gene differ at one end; a read error may be behind it. V and J are TRBV4-2 and TRBJ2-7; TRBD1 matches at 8 bases. This CDR3 has 18 residues. Per the germline V gene, CDR1 is LGHNA and CDR2 is YNFKEQ. The CDR3 sequence is CASSYRTGLGGKSSEQYF. For the CDR3, the DNA is TGTGCCAGCAGCTACCGGACAGGGTTAGGGGGGAAGTCCTCCGAGCAGTACTTC.

The rearrangement links TRBV5-1 to TRBJ2-2, with no clear D. The CDR3 extends over 14 amino acids. V lost 2 bases to trimming and J lost 7 bases, with 12 bases between them. Germline V gene data show CDR1 as SGHRS and CDR2 as YFSETQ. This CDR3 reads CASSLGTVSGELFF. The CDR3 DNA reads TGCGCCAGCAGCTTAGGAACAGTGAGCGGGGAGCTGTTTTTT.

DNA for the CDR3: TGTGCCAGCACCGAGGGGGGAGGGGGGACAAGAGAATCCTCCTACGAGCAGTACTTC. It is translated as CASTEGGGGTRESSYEQYF. The chain couples TRBV7-9 to TRBJ2-7, with a tentative D call TRBD2 (7 bases). This CDR3 comprises 19 residues. Germline V gives CDR1 SEHNR, CDR2 FQNEAQ (reference sequence). Trimming pared 7 bases from V and 0 bases from J, leaving 28 bases between.

The chain joins TRBV7-6 to TRBJ2-7, with 10 bases identical to TRBD2. Germline lookup yields CDR1 SGHVS and CDR2 FNYEAQ. Unmatched junction bases numbered 11, after V lost 1 base and J lost 5 bases. CDR3 length: 17 residues. CDR3 DNA: TGTGCCAGCAGCTTAGGGGGAGAAGCCGGGACTAGCGACGAGCAGTACTTC. It translates to CASSLGGEAGTSDEQYF.

J is TRBJ2-7 and V is TRBV6-6, with TRBD1 identical over 8 bases. V lost 6 bases, J lost 6 bases, and 7 bases stayed unmatched. There are 13 residues in the CDR3. CDR1 is MNHNY and CDR2 is SVGAGI in the germline V gene (reference sequence). The CDR3 reads CASSASTGGEQYF. For the CDR3, the DNA is TGTGCCAGCAGCGCTTCAACAGGGGGCGAGCAGTACTTC.

Only a few counts were recorded for this clone. The chain is built from TRBV19 and TRBJ1-5; D is undetermined. Germline V lookup: CDR1 LNHDA, CDR2 SQIVND (reference sequence). Between the trimmed V and J ends, which lost 3 bases and 9 bases, there was a span of 15 bases. This CDR3 region has 14 residues. The CDR3 DNA sequence: TGTGCCAGTAGTATGGGGATCCAAGGGAGGCCCCAGCATTTT. As protein: CASSMGIQGRPQHF.

The chain uses TRBV7-6 and TRBJ2-3; TRBD1 matches 9 bases. This CDR3 spans 15 amino acids. The ends lost 4 bases at V and 1 base at J; junction bases unmatched: 3. In germline, CDR1 is SGHVS, CDR2 FNYEAQ. Written as DNA, the CDR3 is TGTGCCAGCAGCTCACAGGGGGCCGGCACAGATACGCAGTATTTT. As protein: CASSSQGAGTDTQYF.

This chain joins TRBV28 and TRBJ1-1, with D unclear. The CDR3 is 14 amino acids. V dropped 4 bases and J dropped 0 bases, with 9 bases sitting between them. The germline V gene encodes CDR1 MDHEN and CDR2 SYDVKM. DNA of the CDR3: TGTGCCAGCAGTTCCGCCATAGTGAACACTGAAGCTTTCTTT. Protein: CASSSAIVNTEAFF.

The V call is TRBV28, the J call TRBJ2-2, with a tentative D call TRBD2 (6 bases). This CDR3 region has 15 residues. The germline V gene encodes CDR1 MDHEN and CDR2 SYDVKM. V lost 4 bases and J 5 bases, leaving 14 bases between the germline ends. This chain's CDR3 is CASSSRTGVTGELFF. CDR3 bases: TGTGCCAGCAGTTCTCGGACGGGAGTAACCGGGGAGCTGTTTTTT.

This chain connects TRBV14 to TRBJ1-4; no clear D gene. Germline V gene lookup returns CDR1 SGHDN and CDR2 FVKESK. The CDR3 totals 17 residues. V gave up 4 bases and J gave up 2 bases, with 17 bases separating them. CDR3 in DNA: TGTGCCAGCAGCCCGCGGGGAGGGAGTTTGACTAATGAAAAACTGTTTTTT. This encodes CASSPRGGSLTNEKLFF.

The chain uses TRBV6-6 and TRBJ2-1; 11 nucleotides agree with TRBD2. This CDR3 has 16 amino acids. V shed 2 bases, J shed 5 bases, and the junction held 5 bases outside the gene matches. Germline CDR1 reads MNHNY; CDR2 reads SVGAGI (reference sequence). The CDR3 coding sequence is TGTGCCAGCAGTTACCTGACTAGCGGGAAAAACAATGAGCAGTTCTTC. Translation: CASSYLTSGKNNEQFF.

The chain recombines TRBV4-1 with TRBJ2-5; possible D gene TRBD2, 5 bases. CDR1 and CDR2 from the germline V gene are MGHRA and YSYEKL. The CDR3 length is 16 residues. Trimming shortened V by 3 bases and J by 0 bases, and 14 bases separated the two germline ends. The chain's CDR3 is CASSQRVIADQETQYF. CDR3 nucleotide sequence: TGCGCCAGCAGCCAGAGGGTGATAGCAGACCAAGAGACCCAGTACTTC.

V is TRBV18 and J is TRBJ1-1; 10 nucleotides agree with TRBD1. V lost 3 bases to trimming and J lost 0 bases; unmatched junction nucleotides: 4. Per the germline V gene, CDR1 is KGHSH and CDR2 is LQKENI. The CDR3 consists of 16 residues. The DNA of the CDR3 is TGTGCCAGCTCACCTGGGACAGGGGTCATGAACACTGAAGCTTTCTTT. This codes for CASSPGTGVMNTEAFF.

The chain carries TRBV28 and TRBJ1-5, with D hard to call. Trimming removed 3 bases at V and 6 bases at J, with 18 bases between. In germline, CDR1 is MDHEN, CDR2 SYDVKM. The CDR3 sequence is 16 residues long. CDR3 in DNA: TGTGCCAGCAGTTTCTTCGAATCAACATCACCTCAGCCCCAGCATTTT. The encoded protein is CASSFFESTSPQPQHF.